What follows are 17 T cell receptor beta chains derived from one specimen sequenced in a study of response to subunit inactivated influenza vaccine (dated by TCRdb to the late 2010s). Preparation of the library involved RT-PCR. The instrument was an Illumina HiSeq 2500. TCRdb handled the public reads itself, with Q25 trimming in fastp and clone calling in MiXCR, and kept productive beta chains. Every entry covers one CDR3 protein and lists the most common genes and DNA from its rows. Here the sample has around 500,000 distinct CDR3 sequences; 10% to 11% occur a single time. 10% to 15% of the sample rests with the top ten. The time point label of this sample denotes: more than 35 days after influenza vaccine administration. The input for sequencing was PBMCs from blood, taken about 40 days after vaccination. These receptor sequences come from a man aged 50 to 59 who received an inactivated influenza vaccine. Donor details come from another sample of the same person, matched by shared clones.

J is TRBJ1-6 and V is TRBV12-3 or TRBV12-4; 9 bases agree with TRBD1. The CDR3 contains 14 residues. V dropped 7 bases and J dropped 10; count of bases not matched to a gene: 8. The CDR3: CASTGTGLRSPLHF. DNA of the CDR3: TGTGCCAGCACCGGGACAGGGCTTCGATCACCCCTCCACTTT.

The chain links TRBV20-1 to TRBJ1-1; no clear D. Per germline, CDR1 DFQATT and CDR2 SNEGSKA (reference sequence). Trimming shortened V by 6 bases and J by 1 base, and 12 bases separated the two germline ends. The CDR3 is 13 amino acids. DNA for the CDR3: TGCAGTGCCCAACAGAGCCGGAACACTGAAGCTTTCTTT. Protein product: CSAQQSRNTEAFF.

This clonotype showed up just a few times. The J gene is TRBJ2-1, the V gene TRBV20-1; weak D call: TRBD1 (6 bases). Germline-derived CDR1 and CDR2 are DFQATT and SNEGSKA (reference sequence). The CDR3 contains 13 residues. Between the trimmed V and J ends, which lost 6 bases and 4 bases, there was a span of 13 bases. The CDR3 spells CSAARQVYNEQFF. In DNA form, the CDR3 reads TGCAGTGCCGCGCGACAGGTTTACAATGAGCAGTTCTTC.

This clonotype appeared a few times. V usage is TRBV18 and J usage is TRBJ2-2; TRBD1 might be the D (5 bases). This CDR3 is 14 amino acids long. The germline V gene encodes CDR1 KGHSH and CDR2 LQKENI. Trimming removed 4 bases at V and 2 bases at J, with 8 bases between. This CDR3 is CASSRRGNTGELFF. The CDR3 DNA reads TGTGCCAGCTCACGAAGGGGAAACACCGGGGAGCTGTTTTTT.

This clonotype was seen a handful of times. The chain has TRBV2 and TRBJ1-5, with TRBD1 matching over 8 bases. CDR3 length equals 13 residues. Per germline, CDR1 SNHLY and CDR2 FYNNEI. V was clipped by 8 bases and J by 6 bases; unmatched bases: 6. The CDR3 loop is CASGQGRSQPQHF. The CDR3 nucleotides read TGTGCCAGCGGACAGGGTCGAAGTCAGCCCCAGCATTTT.

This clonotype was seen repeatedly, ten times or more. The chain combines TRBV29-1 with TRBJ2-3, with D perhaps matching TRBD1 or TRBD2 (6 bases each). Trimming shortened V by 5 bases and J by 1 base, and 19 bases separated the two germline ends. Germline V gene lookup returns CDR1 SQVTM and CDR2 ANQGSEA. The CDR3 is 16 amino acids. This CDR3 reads CSVLGTVGGRTDTQYF. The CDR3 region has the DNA TGCAGCGTTTTGGGGACCGTAGGGGGGCGCACAGATACGCAGTATTTT.

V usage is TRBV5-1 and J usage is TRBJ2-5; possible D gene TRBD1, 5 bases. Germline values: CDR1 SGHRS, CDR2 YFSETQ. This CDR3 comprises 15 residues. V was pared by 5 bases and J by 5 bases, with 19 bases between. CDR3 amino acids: CASSSGHALAETQYF. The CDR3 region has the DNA TGCGCCAGCAGTTCAGGACACGCATTGGCGGAGACCCAGTACTTC.

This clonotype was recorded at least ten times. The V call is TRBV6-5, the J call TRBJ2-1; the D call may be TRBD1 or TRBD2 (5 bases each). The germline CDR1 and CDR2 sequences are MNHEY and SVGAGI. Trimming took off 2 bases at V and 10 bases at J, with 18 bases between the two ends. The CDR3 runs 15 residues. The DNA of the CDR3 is TGTGCCAGCAGTTACACCGGGACCACCCTCGGGGAGCAGTTCTTC. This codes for CASSYTGTTLGEQFF.

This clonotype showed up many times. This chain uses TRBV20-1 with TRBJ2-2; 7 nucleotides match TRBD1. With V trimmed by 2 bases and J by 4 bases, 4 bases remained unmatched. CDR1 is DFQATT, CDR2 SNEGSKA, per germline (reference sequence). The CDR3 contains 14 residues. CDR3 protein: CSARKDRSTGELFF. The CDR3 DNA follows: TGCAGTGCTAGAAAGGACAGGAGCACCGGGGAGCTGTTTTTT.

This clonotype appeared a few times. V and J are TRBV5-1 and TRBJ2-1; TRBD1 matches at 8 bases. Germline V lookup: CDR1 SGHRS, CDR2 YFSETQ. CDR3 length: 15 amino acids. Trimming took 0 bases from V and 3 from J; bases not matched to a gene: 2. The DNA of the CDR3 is TGCGCCAGCAGCTTGGCGACAGGGGACTACAATGAGCAGTTCTTC. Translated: CASSLATGDYNEQFF.

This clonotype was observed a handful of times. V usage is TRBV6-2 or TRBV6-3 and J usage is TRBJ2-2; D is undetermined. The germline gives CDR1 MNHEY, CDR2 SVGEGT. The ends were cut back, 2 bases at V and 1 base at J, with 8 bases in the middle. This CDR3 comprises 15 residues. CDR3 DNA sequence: TGTGCCAGCAGTTACCGACTCTGGAACACCGGGGAGCTGTTTTTT. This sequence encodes CASSYRLWNTGELFF.

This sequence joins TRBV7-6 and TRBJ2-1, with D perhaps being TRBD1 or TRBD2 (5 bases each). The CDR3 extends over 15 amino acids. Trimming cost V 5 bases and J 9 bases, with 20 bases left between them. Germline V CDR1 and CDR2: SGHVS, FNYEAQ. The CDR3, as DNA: TGTGCCAGCAGCCCCCTCCCGGGACGATTGGGTGAGCAGTTCTTC. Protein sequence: CASSPLPGRLGEQFF. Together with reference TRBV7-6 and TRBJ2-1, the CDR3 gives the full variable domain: GAGVSQSPRYKVTKRGQDVALRCDPISGHVSLYWYRQALGQGPEFLTYFNYEAQQDKSGLPNDRFSAERPEGSISTLTIQRTEQRDSAMYRCASSPLPGRLGEQFFGPGTRLTVL.

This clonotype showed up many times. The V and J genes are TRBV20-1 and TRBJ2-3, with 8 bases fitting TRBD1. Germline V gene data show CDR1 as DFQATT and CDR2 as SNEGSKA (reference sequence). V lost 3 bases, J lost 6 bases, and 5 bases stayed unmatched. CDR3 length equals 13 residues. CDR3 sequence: CSASQGAGDTQYF. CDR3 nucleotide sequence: TGCAGTGCTAGCCAGGGGGCAGGGGATACGCAGTATTTT.

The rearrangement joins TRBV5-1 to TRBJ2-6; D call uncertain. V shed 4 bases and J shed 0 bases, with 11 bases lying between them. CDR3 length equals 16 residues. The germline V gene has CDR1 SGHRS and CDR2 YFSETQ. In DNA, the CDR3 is TGCGCCAGCAGCGACGGACGGCGCTCTGGGGCCAACGTCCTGACTTTC. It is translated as CASSDGRRSGANVLTF.

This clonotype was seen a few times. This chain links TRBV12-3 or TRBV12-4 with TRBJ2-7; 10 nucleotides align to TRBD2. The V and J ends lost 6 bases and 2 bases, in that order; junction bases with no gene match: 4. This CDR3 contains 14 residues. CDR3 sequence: CASRDLAGAYEQYF. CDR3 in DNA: TGTGCCAGCAGAGATCTAGCGGGGGCCTACGAGCAGTACTTC.

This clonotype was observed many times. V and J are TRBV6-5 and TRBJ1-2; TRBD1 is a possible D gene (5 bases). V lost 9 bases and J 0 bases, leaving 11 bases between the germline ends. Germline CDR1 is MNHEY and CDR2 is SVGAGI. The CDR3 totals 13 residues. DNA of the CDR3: TGTGCCAGTCGGACACGAGCTAACTATGGCTACACCTTC. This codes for CASRTRANYGYTF.

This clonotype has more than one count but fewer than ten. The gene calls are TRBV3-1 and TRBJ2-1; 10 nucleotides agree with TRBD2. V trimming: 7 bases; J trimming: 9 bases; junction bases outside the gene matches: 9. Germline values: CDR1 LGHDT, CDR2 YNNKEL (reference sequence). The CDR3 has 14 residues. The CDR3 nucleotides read TGTGCCAGCACTCCTAGCGGGAGAGGGAGTGAGCAGTTCTTC. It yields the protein CASTPSGRGSEQFF.